This T cell receptor beta chain was sequenced for a study of T cells in localized non-small cell lung cancer. Overall study findings and caveats: Among the tissues sampled, uninvolved adjacent lung had the highest T cell clonality, above tumor. Appearing in adjacent lung were a median roughly 59 of the top 100 tumor clones.

CDR1 MDHEN and CDR2 SYDVKM come from the germline V gene. V was pared by 6 bases and J by 0 bases, with 4 bases of the junction left unmatched. The CDR3 totals 14 residues. Concerning this clone itself: The antigen remains undetermined.

Libraries were prepared by immunoSEQ multiplex PCR; TCRdb keeps only in-frame clonotypes and omits some of them. The profile shows some 130,000 clones, approximately 88% of them singletons. V and J are TRBV28 and TRBJ2-7; the match to TRBD2 covers 8 bases. The sequencing here drew on peripheral blood, taken before any cancer treatment. This clonotype was sampled from a female donor older than 55 with stage I lung adenocarcinoma. The CDR3: CASRTGTSSYEQYF. Here the CDR3 DNA reads TGTGCCAGCAGGACCGGGACTAGCTCCTACGAGCAGTACTTC.